These 28 T cell receptor beta chains came from one sample sequenced in a study of blood T cell repertoires in COVID-19. Produced via immunoSEQ multiplex PCR; TCRdb's table is partial and in-frame only. The table includes 110,000 or so clones, 80% to 90% detected once. The sequencing sample was made of peripheral blood. The receptor source for this set is a woman of 80 years or more with active or convalescent COVID-19.

V gene TRBV10-3 combines with J gene TRBJ2-5; D not resolved. The germline CDR1 and CDR2 sequences are ENHRY and SYGVKD. CDR3 length equals 13 residues. Trimming removed 4 bases from V and 1 base from J, with 7 bases in between. The CDR3 DNA sequence: TGTGCCATCAGTGGCGGAGCCCAAGAGACCCAGTACTTC. This sequence encodes CAISGGAQETQYF.

The chain has TRBV6-6 and TRBJ1-1; tentative D call: TRBD1 (5 bases). Trimming removed 2 bases from V and 5 bases from J, with 9 bases in between. Looked up from germline, CDR1 is MNHNY and CDR2 is SVGAGI (reference sequence). The CDR3 sequence is 13 residues long. The CDR3 sequence is CASSYPGGTEAFF. CDR3 nucleotides: TGTGCCAGCAGTTACCCGGGGGGGACTGAAGCTTTCTTT.

The V gene is TRBV4-1, the J gene TRBJ1-2; 7 bases match TRBD1. The V gene's germline CDR1 is MGHRA and CDR2 YSYEKL. CDR3 size: 14 residues. Trimming removed 0 bases from V and 5 bases from J; junction bases left unmatched: 3. DNA of the CDR3: TGCGCCAGCAGCCAAGACAGGACAGGATATGGCTACACCTTC. This translates into CASSQDRTGYGYTF.

V and J are TRBV6-5 and TRBJ2-2; D gene uncertain. From germline, CDR1 is MNHEY and CDR2 SVGAGI. The CDR3 totals 13 residues. Trimming took off 2 bases at V and 4 bases at J, with 5 bases between the two ends. The CDR3 protein is CASSYPGTGELFF. The CDR3 region has the DNA TGTGCCAGCAGTTACCCCGGCACCGGGGAGCTGTTTTTT.

The gene calls are TRBV2 and TRBJ2-1; 13 nucleotides line up with TRBD2. The CDR3 contains 19 residues. Germline loops: CDR1 SNHLY, CDR2 FYNNEI. Trimming at V came to 5 bases and at J to 0 bases, leaving 10 bases not matched to a gene. The CDR3 nucleotides read TGTGCCAGCAGTATACTAGCGGGAGGGCCATCTACCTCCTACAATGAGCAGTTCTTC. Translation gives CASSILAGGPSTSYNEQFF.

The chain has TRBV3-1 (or the pseudogene TRBV3-2) and TRBJ2-1; D not certain. This CDR3 has 12 amino acids. V dropped 3 bases and J dropped 8 bases, with 8 bases sitting between them. The germline gives CDR1 LGHDT, CDR2 YNNKEL (reference sequence). The CDR3 nucleotides read TGTGCCAGCAGCCATTCCACGGATGAGCAGTTCTTC. It yields the protein CASSHSTDEQFF.

The V call is TRBV28, the J call TRBJ1-3, with 7 bases that match TRBD1. The CDR3 runs 15 residues. V shed 6 bases, J shed 0 bases, and the junction held 5 bases outside the gene matches. In germline, CDR1 is MDHEN, CDR2 SYDVKM. The CDR3 loop is CASSPTGDSGNTIYF. The CDR3 DNA reads TGTGCCAGCAGCCCCACAGGGGACTCTGGAAACACCATATATTTT.

A few counts support this clone. The rearrangement joins TRBV2 to TRBJ2-7; the D is unclear. This CDR3 region has 13 residues. Per the germline V gene, CDR1 is SNHLY and CDR2 is FYNNEI. The germline V and J ends were trimmed by 6 bases and 0 bases, with 9 bases remaining between them. The CDR3 here is CASSLFSSYEQYF. CDR3 coding DNA: TGTGCCAGCAGCCTCTTTAGCTCCTACGAGCAGTACTTC.

The rearrangement uses TRBV5-1 and TRBJ2-1; 13 bases fit TRBD2. J was trimmed by 9 bases and V by 4 bases; bases with no gene match: 13. The CDR3 runs to 17 residues. Germline lookup yields CDR1 SGHRS and CDR2 YFSETQ. In nucleotides, the CDR3 is TGCGCCAGCAGCCGGACTAGCGGGAGAGGTGGAACAATTGAGCAGTTCTTC. It codes for CASSRTSGRGGTIEQFF.

This clone appeared many times. The chain uses TRBV5-6 and TRBJ1-5, with 7 nucleotides matching TRBD1. Germline lookup yields CDR1 SGHDT and CDR2 YYEEEE. Losses at the gene ends were 4 bases for V and 7 bases for J; bases not matched to a gene: 11. This CDR3 contains 15 residues. CDR3 in DNA: TGTGCCAGCAGCAGACAGGACAGGATCGGGCAGCCCCAGCATTTT. Translating gives CASSRQDRIGQPQHF.

V usage is TRBV5-4 and J usage is TRBJ2-4; D possibly corresponds to TRBD2 (5 bases). Germline CDR1 is SGHNT and CDR2 is YYREEE (reference sequence). The CDR3 spans 15 residues. V shed 4 bases and J shed 0 bases, with 11 bases lying between them. CDR3 sequence (DNA): TGTGCCAGCAGCGTGGACTCTTTAGCCAAAAACATTCAGTACTTC. As protein: CASSVDSLAKNIQYF.

V is TRBV6-4 and J is TRBJ1-1; possible D gene TRBD1, 6 bases. The CDR3 is 13 amino acids. Germline-derived CDR1 and CDR2 are MRHNA and SNTAGT. V was pared by 3 bases and J by 8 bases, with 13 bases between. The CDR3 region has the DNA TGTGCCAGCAGTGAAGGGCGAGACAGGGAAGCTTTCTTT. It yields the protein CASSEGRDREAFF.

The chain has TRBV6-5 and TRBJ2-7, with D possibly TRBD1 on 5 matching bases. CDR1 and CDR2 (germline): MNHEY, SVGAGI. The CDR3 length is 15 residues. Trimming left V 6 bases short and J 2 bases short, with 17 bases between. CDR3: CASRTRESIPYEQYF. The DNA for the CDR3 is TGTGCCAGCAGGACCAGGGAATCTATACCCTACGAGCAGTACTTC.

This chain uses TRBV6-6 with TRBJ2-7; the D gene is possibly TRBD2 (6 bases). The V end was cut by 5 bases, the J end by 2 bases, with 13 bases between. Germline V gene sequence: CDR1 MNHNY, CDR2 SVGAGI (reference sequence). This CDR3 has 14 amino acids. The chain's CDR3 is CASSLGRDAYEQYF. Here the CDR3 DNA reads TGTGCCAGCAGTCTGGGGCGGGACGCCTACGAGCAGTACTTC.

The V call is TRBV19, the J call TRBJ2-1; 11 nucleotides match TRBD2. Unmatched junction bases numbered 4, after V lost 5 bases and J lost 7 bases. CDR1 LNHDA and CDR2 SQIVND come from the germline V gene (reference sequence). The CDR3 contains 14 residues. The CDR3: CASSVGLAGNEQFF. CDR3 coding DNA: TGTGCCAGTAGTGTCGGACTAGCGGGTAATGAGCAGTTCTTC. The entire variable domain, with the rest obtained from reference TRBV19 and TRBJ2-1, is as follows: DGGITQSPKYLFRKEGQNVTLSCEQNLNHDAMYWYRQDPGQGLRLIYYSQIVNDFQKGDIAEGYSVSREKKESFPLTVTSAQKNPTAFYLCASSVGLAGNEQFFGPGTRLTVL.

This chain joins TRBV4-2 and TRBJ2-1, with TRBD2 matching 9 bases. Germline trimming cut 3 bases from V and 4 bases from J; bases unmatched to any gene: 7. In germline, CDR1 is LGHNA, CDR2 YNFKEQ. The CDR3 has 16 residues. The CDR3 nucleotides read TGTGCCAGCAGCCAGAGACTAGCGGATACTTACAATGAGCAGTTCTTC. It codes for CASSQRLADTYNEQFF.

This clone was observed a single time. The V call is TRBV24-1, the J call TRBJ2-3; possible D gene TRBD2, 6 bases. CDR3 length: 13 amino acids. Deletions cut 4 bases from V and 5 bases from J, with 9 bases between. The germline V gene encodes CDR1 KGHDR and CDR2 SFDVKD. The CDR3 region is CATSDPGRDTQYF. The CDR3 coding sequence is TGTGCCACCAGTGACCCCGGGAGAGATACGCAGTATTTT.

The chain joins TRBV18 to TRBJ2-7; 8 nucleotides align to TRBD1. Germline V gene data show CDR1 as KGHSH and CDR2 as LQKENI. The CDR3 covers 17 residues. V shed 1 base, J shed 2 bases, and the junction held 10 bases outside the gene matches. The CDR3 nucleotides read TGTGCCAGCTCACCACGAAATGACAGGGGAATTCCCTACGAGCAGTACTTC. It specifies CASSPRNDRGIPYEQYF.

CDR3 coding DNA: TGTGCCAGCGGGACAGGACGCCAGGGCTACAATGAGCAGTTCTTC. Translating it yields CASGTGRQGYNEQFF. This chain joins TRBV9 and TRBJ2-1, with TRBD1 identical over 8 bases. The CDR3 sequence is 15 residues long. The V gene end was trimmed by 7 bases and the J gene end by 3 bases; junction bases not matched to a gene: 9. Germline CDR1 SGDLS, CDR2 YYNGEE.

This chain links TRBV7-8 with TRBJ2-1; D might be TRBD2 (6 bases). CDR1 and CDR2 (germline): SGHVS, FQNEAQ. Trimming shortened V by 6 bases and J by 3 bases, and 18 bases separated the two germline ends. The CDR3 has 16 amino acids. CDR3 residues: CASSKEGPAVYNEQFF. CDR3 nucleotide sequence: TGTGCCAGCAGTAAGGAGGGGCCCGCCGTCTACAATGAGCAGTTCTTC.

V usage is TRBV6-1 and J usage is TRBJ1-2, with a tentative D call TRBD1 (5 bases). The CDR3 has 15 amino acids. The germline gives CDR1 MNHNS, CDR2 SASEGT. Trimming pared 2 bases from V and 3 bases from J, leaving 13 bases between. CDR3 protein: CASSEYGGKDYGYTF. CDR3 bases: TGTGCCAGCAGTGAATACGGGGGGAAGGACTATGGCTACACCTTC.

The sample holds many counts of this clone. The genes are TRBV7-3 and TRBJ2-7, with 8 bases lining up with TRBD1. The CDR3 is 14 amino acids. Germline assignment: CDR1 SGHTA and CDR2 FQGTGA. V lost 5 bases to trimming and J lost 0 bases; unmatched junction nucleotides: 3. CDR3 sequence (DNA): TGTGCCAGCAGCGCCGGGACAGGCTCCTACGAGCAGTACTTC. Translating it yields CASSAGTGSYEQYF.

V gene TRBV7-9 combines with J gene TRBJ1-1, with 7 bases aligning to TRBD1. V lost 8 bases, J lost 4 bases, and 10 bases stayed unmatched. This CDR3 comprises 14 residues. In germline, CDR1 is SEHNR, CDR2 FQNEAQ (reference sequence). The CDR3 loop is CASDVTGSVTEAFF. The CDR3 DNA follows: TGTGCCAGCGATGTGACAGGGAGTGTCACTGAAGCTTTCTTT.

The chain has TRBV28 and TRBJ1-5; D possibly corresponds to TRBD1 (6 bases). Germline CDR1 and CDR2: MDHEN and SYDVKM. This CDR3 contains 16 residues. Between the trimmed V and J ends, which lost 4 bases and 0 bases, there was a span of 13 bases. CDR3 in amino acids: CASSSDQGYSNQPQHF. DNA for the CDR3: TGTGCCAGCAGTTCGGACCAGGGGTATAGCAATCAGCCCCAGCATTTT.

This sequence joins TRBV5-4 and TRBJ2-2, with 9 bases aligning to TRBD1. The length of the CDR3 is 19 residues. V was clipped by 1 base and J by 6 bases; unmatched bases: 16. Germline V lookup: CDR1 SGHNT, CDR2 YYREEE (reference sequence). The CDR3 loop reads CASSLSFGTGGFVAGELFF. The CDR3 DNA is TGTGCCAGCAGCTTGTCCTTCGGAACAGGGGGCTTCGTGGCCGGGGAGCTGTTTTTT. The full variable domain, with the rest looked up from reference TRBV5-4 and TRBJ2-2, is ETGVTQSPTHLIKTRGQQVTLRCSSQSGHNTVSWYQQALGQGPQFIFQYYREEENGRGNFPPRFSGLQFPNYSSELNVNALELDDSALYLCASSLSFGTGGFVAGELFFGEGSRLTVL.

This clone came up once. This chain joins TRBV9 and TRBJ1-1; 7 nucleotides align to TRBD1. The CDR3 loop spans 15 amino acids. CDR1 and CDR2 (germline): SGDLS, YYNGEE. The V gene end was trimmed by 1 base and the J gene end by 0 bases; junction bases not matched to a gene: 3. As DNA, the CDR3 is TGTGCCAGCAGCGTATTGACAGGGTTGAACACTGAAGCTTTCTTT. Protein product: CASSVLTGLNTEAFF. Combining the CDR3 with reference TRBV9 and TRBJ1-1 gives the whole variable domain DSGVTQTPKHLITATGQRVTLRCSPRSGDLSVYWYQQSLDQGLQFLIQYYNGEERAKGNILERFSAQQFPDLHSELNLSSLELGDSALYFCASSVLTGLNTEAFFGQGTRLTVV.

This chain connects TRBV19 to TRBJ2-6, with D unclear. Germline V CDR1 and CDR2: LNHDA, SQIVND (reference sequence). The V end was cut by 5 bases, the J end by 2 bases, with 7 bases between. The CDR3 contains 14 residues. CDR3: CASSRVAGANVLTF. In DNA form, the CDR3 reads TGTGCCAGTAGTCGGGTAGCTGGGGCCAACGTCCTGACTTTC.

The chain is built from TRBV2 and TRBJ2-2; D is uncertain. From germline, CDR1 is SNHLY and CDR2 FYNNEI. Between the trimmed V and J ends, which lost 4 bases and 0 bases, there was a span of 9 bases. The CDR3 runs 15 residues. CDR3 nucleotide sequence: TGTGCCAGCAGTGGGGCGACCGCGAACACCGGGGAGCTGTTTTTT. As protein: CASSGATANTGELFF.